Listed here are 14 T cell receptor beta chains from one sample, sequenced in a study of cytotoxic CD8 clonotypes in ibrutinib-treated CLL. TCRdb keeps only in-frame clones here, not all; method: immunoSEQ multiplex PCR. The data contain 200,000 or so clones, 65% to 80% of them singletons. The sample was PBMCs, taken after 12 months of ibrutinib treatment. Receptors were obtained from a human donor with chronic lymphocytic leukemia.

This chain uses TRBV5-1 with TRBJ1-3; possible D gene TRBD1, 5 bases. This CDR3 is 14 amino acids long. V was clipped by 5 bases and J by 0 bases, with 9 bases between them. CDR1 is SGHRS and CDR2 is YFSETQ in the germline V gene. The CDR3, as DNA: TGCGCCAGCAGTCAGGGTAGCTCTGGAAACACCATATATTTT. Translated, it gives CASSQGSSGNTIYF.

V usage is TRBV11-2 and J usage is TRBJ2-7; D remains ambiguous. Trimming left V 0 bases short and J 0 bases short, with 9 bases between. The CDR3 consists of 15 residues. Germline CDR1 is SGHAT and CDR2 is FQNNGV. In nucleotides, the CDR3 is TGTGCCAGCAGCTTAGAGTACGCGGCCTCCTACGAGCAGTACTTC. It encodes CASSLEYAASYEQYF.

By its share, this clone is medium-sized. V and J are TRBV27 and TRBJ1-1, with D tentatively TRBD1 (6 bases). CDR1 is MNHEY, CDR2 SMNVEV, per germline (reference sequence). This CDR3 comprises 16 residues. V dropped 5 bases and J dropped 4 bases, with 20 bases sitting between them. This CDR3 is CASSRGVGGGGTEAFF. In nucleotides, the CDR3 is TGTGCCAGCAGTAGAGGAGTAGGGGGGGGAGGCACTGAAGCTTTCTTT.

The chain combines TRBV7-3 with TRBJ1-4; D perhaps matches TRBD1 (6 bases). Trimming cost V 3 bases and J 7 bases, with 12 bases left between them. The CDR3 has 14 residues. Germline V lookup: CDR1 SGHTA, CDR2 FQGTGA. CDR3 sequence: CASSFGGPGEKLFF. The CDR3, as DNA: TGTGCCAGCAGCTTTGGGGGGCCCGGTGAAAAACTGTTTTTT. The entire variable domain, with the rest obtained from reference TRBV7-3 and TRBJ1-4, is as follows: GAGVSQTPSNKVTEKGKYVELRCDPISGHTALYWYRQSLGQGPEFLIYFQGTGAADDSGLPNDRFFAVRPEGSVSTLKIQRTERGDSAVYLCASSFGGPGEKLFFGSGTQLSVL.

V gene TRBV7-6 combines with J gene TRBJ2-1; 13 bases are shared with TRBD2. The V segment lost 4 bases and the J segment 13 bases; nucleotides outside the gene matches: 7. Germline-derived CDR1 and CDR2 are SGHVS and FNYEAQ. The CDR3 sequence is 14 residues long. In nucleotides, the CDR3 is TGTGCCAGCAGCTCCCAAGGACTAGCGGGGGATCAGTTCTTC. Amino acid sequence: CASSSQGLAGDQFF.

The chain has TRBV4-3 and TRBJ1-2, with 7 bases fitting TRBD1. This CDR3 contains 16 residues. The V segment lost 1 base and the J segment 2 bases; nucleotides outside the gene matches: 7. Germline values: CDR1 LGHNA, CDR2 YSLEER. The DNA for the CDR3 is TGCGCCAGCAGCCAAGGTAGACAGGGAAGAAACTATGGCTACACCTTC. Its protein is CASSQGRQGRNYGYTF.

This clone was counted only a few times. The chain is built from TRBV5-1 and TRBJ1-6, with D uncertain. V was trimmed by 4 bases and J by 9 bases, leaving 14 bases between them. Per germline, CDR1 SGHRS and CDR2 YFSETQ. There are 14 residues in the CDR3. CDR3 sequence: CASSPWVGSSPLHF. As DNA, the CDR3 is TGCGCCAGCAGCCCATGGGTAGGTTCTTCACCCCTCCACTTT.

The chain links TRBV30 to TRBJ2-1; 7 nucleotides line up with TRBD2. The V and J ends lost 2 bases and 7 bases, in that order; junction bases with no gene match: 17. The CDR3 totals 17 residues. CDR1 and CDR2 (germline): GTSNPN, SVGIG (reference sequence). The CDR3 region is CAWSLWRIAGQVNEQFF. CDR3 DNA sequence: TGTGCCTGGAGTCTCTGGAGAATAGCGGGTCAAGTGAATGAGCAGTTCTTC.

The V and J genes are TRBV5-4 and TRBJ1-3; the match to TRBD1 covers 10 bases. The CDR3 has 16 residues. V shed 4 bases and J 4 bases; nucleotides not matched to a gene: 8. Germline lookup yields CDR1 SGHNT and CDR2 YYREEE (reference sequence). CDR3: CASSLRQGAYGNTIYF. CDR3 nucleotides: TGTGCCAGCAGCCTAAGACAGGGGGCTTACGGAAACACCATATATTTT.

This clone was observed once. V and J are TRBV4-2 and TRBJ1-6, with no clear D. Germline V CDR1 and CDR2: LGHNA, YNFKEQ. The V end was cut by 1 base, the J end by 6 bases, with 1 base between. The CDR3 length is 12 residues. The CDR3 bases are TGTGCCAGCAGCCAAGTTAATTCACCCCTCCACTTT. Translation gives CASSQVNSPLHF.

Here the CDR3 DNA reads TGTGCCAGTAACTCTGGCGGGGTCCCCTACAATGAGCAGTTCTTC. Translation gives CASNSGGVPYNEQFF. This chain joins TRBV19 and TRBJ2-1; D perhaps matches TRBD2 (6 bases). CDR1 LNHDA and CDR2 SQIVND come from the germline V gene (reference sequence). Trimming left V 7 bases short and J 2 bases short, with 15 bases between. This CDR3 is built from 15 residues.

V usage is TRBV7-3 and J usage is TRBJ1-2; TRBD1 matches 8 bases. Germline CDR1 and CDR2: SGHTA and FQGTGA. The CDR3 consists of 12 residues. J was trimmed by 8 bases and V by 10 bases; bases with no gene match: 9. The CDR3 nucleotides are TGTGCCAAACCAGACAGGGGAGGGGGCTACACCTTC. This sequence encodes CAKPDRGGGYTF.

The rearrangement joins TRBV6-1 to TRBJ1-3, with D uncertain. CDR1 is MNHNS, CDR2 SASEGT, per germline. This CDR3 is built from 14 residues. The germline V and J ends were trimmed by 6 bases and 0 bases, with 9 bases remaining between them. This CDR3 is CASSEQFSGNTIYF. The CDR3 DNA reads TGTGCCAGCAGCGAACAGTTCTCTGGAAACACCATATATTTT.

V gene TRBV11-2 combines with J gene TRBJ1-1; tentatively, D is TRBD1 (6 bases). CDR1 is SGHAT and CDR2 is FQNNGV in the germline V gene. The CDR3 runs to 15 residues. The germline V and J ends were trimmed by 1 base and 2 bases, with 11 bases remaining between them. The CDR3, as DNA: TGTGCCAGCAGCTTAGCCCTACAGGGAAACACTGAAGCTTTCTTT. Its protein product is CASSLALQGNTEAFF.